This T cell receptor (beta chain) is from a study of T cells in pancreatic ductal adenocarcinoma. The CDR3 sequence is 14 residues long. The V and J ends lost 6 bases and 4 bases respectively, with 16 bases between them. Only a few counts were recorded for this clone. Its antigen is currently unknown. Study-level points and caveats: Blood clonality (around 0.072) did not differ significantly from tumor (about 0.12). Tumor-versus-blood clonality comparisons may be biased toward lower tumor diversity. Compared with tumor, blood showed more total productive templates and approximately 8-fold more clonotypes.

Selected pancreatic ductal adenocarcinoma patients had undergone surgery without neoadjuvant therapy. Assay used: immunoSEQ multiplex PCR; TCRdb lists only in-frame clones, some missing. The table includes 100,000 or so clones, about 95% detected once. The chain couples TRBV5-7 to TRBJ1-1, with D perhaps matching TRBD1 (5 bases). TRBV5-7 is an ORF, with its function uncertain. This TCR came from a human donor with pancreatic ductal adenocarcinoma. The source material was PBMCs. As DNA, the CDR3 is TGTGCCAGCATCTTAAGGCTGGGGGGCACTGAAGCTTTCTTT. Its protein is CASILRLGGTEAFF.